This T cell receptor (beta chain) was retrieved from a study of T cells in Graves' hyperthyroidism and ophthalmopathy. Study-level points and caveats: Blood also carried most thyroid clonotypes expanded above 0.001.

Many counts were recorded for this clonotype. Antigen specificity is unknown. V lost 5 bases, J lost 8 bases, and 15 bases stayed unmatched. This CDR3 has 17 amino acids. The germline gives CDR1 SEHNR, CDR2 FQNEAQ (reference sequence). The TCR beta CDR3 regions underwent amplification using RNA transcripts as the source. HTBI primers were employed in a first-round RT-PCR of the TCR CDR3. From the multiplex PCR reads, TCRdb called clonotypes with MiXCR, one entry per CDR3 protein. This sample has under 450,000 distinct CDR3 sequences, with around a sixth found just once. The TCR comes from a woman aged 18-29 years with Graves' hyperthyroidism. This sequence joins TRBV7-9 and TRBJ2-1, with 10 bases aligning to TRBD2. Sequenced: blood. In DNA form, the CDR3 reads TGTGCCAGCAGCCCGACCAACCTAGCGGGAGTAAGCCATGAGCAGTTCTTC. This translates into CASSPTNLAGVSHEQFF.